This T cell receptor beta chain comes out of a study of control samples from healthy donors and cancer patients. This CDR3 has 16 amino acids. Germline V gene data show CDR1 as SGHDT and CDR2 as YYEEEE. J gave up 5 bases and V 4 bases, and 14 bases lay outside the gene matches. The table came from immunoSEQ multiplex PCR; TCRdb's copy has only in-frame clones and leaves some out. The data hold roughly 76,000 clones, with 85% to 95% observed a single time. J is TRBJ2-5 and V is TRBV5-6; 7 bases are a match to TRBD1. What was sequenced was blood. This clonotype originated in a young woman in good health. CDR3 in DNA: TGTGCCAGCAGCGATAGTTTTACAGGGGTAGCGGAGACCCAGTACTTC. It translates to CASSDSFTGVAETQYF.